This is a list of T cell receptor beta chains from one sample in a study of shared clonotypes between healthy human individuals. The table came from immunoSEQ multiplex PCR; TCRdb's copy has only in-frame clones and leaves some out. The sample shows about 2 million clones, approximately 94% of them seen only once. The sample comprised naive CD8+ T cells sorted from blood. The origin of the receptors is a man younger than 30 in good health. CDR3s include the opening cysteine and the closing phenylalanine or tryptophan. Fields, in order: J gene, D gene, V gene, clone size, CDR3 DNA, CDR3 protein. A D gene is named only where the DNA matches it firmly. Expanded clones get a size class; other rows say once, few or many, or leave the size out.

j_call: TRBJ1-2
d_call: TRBD1
v_call: TRBV11-2
clone_size: once
cdr3_nt: TGTGCCAGCAGCTTGTTCGCAGGGGGCTATGGCTACACCTTC
cdr3_aa: CASSLFAGGYGYTF

j_call: TRBJ2-2
d_call: .
v_call: TRBV9
clone_size: few
cdr3_nt: TGTGCCAGCAGCCCCCCGAACACCGGGGAGCTGTTTTTT
cdr3_aa: CASSPPNTGELFF

j_call: TRBJ1-5
d_call: TRBD1
v_call: TRBV15
clone_size: .
cdr3_nt: TGTGCCACCAGCAAATCCGGGACAGTGGAACTAAATCAGCCCCAGCATTTT
cdr3_aa: CATSKSGTVELNQPQHF

j_call: TRBJ2-3
d_call: TRBD1
v_call: TRBV6-1
clone_size: .
cdr3_nt: TGTGCCAGCAGTACCGGGACAGTGAGCACAGATACGCAGTATTTT
cdr3_aa: CASSTGTVSTDTQYF

j_call: TRBJ2-5
d_call: .
v_call: TRBV5-1
clone_size: once
cdr3_nt: TGCGCCAGCAGCGCCTCAGGGGCGGGACAAGAGACCCAGTACTTC
cdr3_aa: CASSASGAGQETQYF

j_call: TRBJ2-1
d_call: TRBD2
v_call: TRBV4-1
clone_size: .
cdr3_nt: TGCGCCAGCAGCCAGACTAGCGGGGCCTCCTCCTACAATGAGCAGTTCTTC
cdr3_aa: CASSQTSGASSYNEQFF

j_call: TRBJ1-1
d_call: .
v_call: TRBV28
clone_size: few
cdr3_nt: TGTGCCAGCAGTTTTAGGGTCGGCACTGAAGCTTTCTTT
cdr3_aa: CASSFRVGTEAFF

j_call: TRBJ1-6
d_call: .
v_call: TRBV27
clone_size: .
cdr3_nt: TGTGCCAGCAGTTTAGGGTTCTCCTATAATTCACCCCTCCACTTT
cdr3_aa: CASSLGFSYNSPLHF

j_call: TRBJ2-2
d_call: TRBD1
v_call: TRBV11-2
clone_size: .
cdr3_nt: TGTGCCAGCAGCTTCATACAGGGGGCAAGACGGACCGGGGAGCTGTTTTTT
cdr3_aa: CASSFIQGARRTGELFF

j_call: TRBJ2-7
d_call: .
v_call: TRBV11-2
clone_size: .
cdr3_nt: TGTGCCAGCAGCCGTTCCCAGGGTGACAAGTCCTACGAGCAGTACTTC
cdr3_aa: CASSRSQGDKSYEQYF

j_call: TRBJ2-2
d_call: .
v_call: TRBV18
clone_size: .
cdr3_nt: TGTGCCAGCTCACCACTTCCAGCTTCTGCGGAAGGGACCGGGGAGCTGTTTTTT
cdr3_aa: CASSPLPASAEGTGELFF

j_call: TRBJ2-5
d_call: .
v_call: TRBV5-6
clone_size: .
cdr3_nt: TGTGCCAGCAGCTCCCCAGGGTTGACCGGGACCCAGTACTTC
cdr3_aa: CASSSPGLTGTQYF

j_call: TRBJ2-7
d_call: TRBD1
v_call: TRBV18
clone_size: .
cdr3_nt: TGTGCCAGCTCCCTCGACAGGGAATATTACGAGCAGTACTTC
cdr3_aa: CASSLDREYYEQYF

j_call: TRBJ2-7
d_call: .
v_call: TRBV5-4
clone_size: once
cdr3_nt: TGTGCCAGCAGCTTGTCCGGGACGCTTTATGACGAGCAGTACTTC
cdr3_aa: CASSLSGTLYDEQYF

j_call: TRBJ2-7
d_call: .
v_call: TRBV30
clone_size: .
cdr3_nt: TGTGCCTGGAGTTCGGGGGGCACCTACGAGCAGTACTTC
cdr3_aa: CAWSSGGTYEQYF

j_call: TRBJ1-6
d_call: .
v_call: TRBV21-1
clone_size: once
cdr3_nt: TGTGCCAGCCCCGCGCGCATCGCTCGAATTTTAGGAGGGTGCCATAATTCACCCCTCCACTTT
cdr3_aa: CASPARIARILGGCHNSPLHF

j_call: TRBJ2-7
d_call: .
v_call: TRBV6-1
clone_size: .
cdr3_nt: TGTGCCAGCAGTGAAGAGGAGGGGGGGACAGGCAGCTACGAGCAGTACTTC
cdr3_aa: CASSEEEGGTGSYEQYF

j_call: TRBJ2-1
d_call: .
v_call: TRBV2
clone_size: few
cdr3_nt: TGTGCCAGCAGACAGAGCTCCTACAATGAGCAGTTCTTC
cdr3_aa: CASRQSSYNEQFF

j_call: TRBJ2-3
d_call: .
v_call: TRBV4-3
clone_size: .
cdr3_nt: TGCGCCAGCAGCCAAGATCCGGCAGGACGGGATACGCAGTATTTT
cdr3_aa: CASSQDPAGRDTQYF

j_call: TRBJ1-2
d_call: .
v_call: TRBV9
clone_size: once
cdr3_nt: TGTGCCAGCAGCTCCATAAGTGGGGTGACGGATGGCTACACCTTC
cdr3_aa: CASSSISGVTDGYTF

j_call: TRBJ2-1
d_call: TRBD2
v_call: TRBV2
clone_size: .
cdr3_nt: TGTGCCAGCAGTGAGGGGCGGGAGGGCCTCTACAATGAGCAGTTCTTC
cdr3_aa: CASSEGREGLYNEQFF

j_call: TRBJ2-5
d_call: .
v_call: TRBV27
clone_size: once
cdr3_nt: TGTGCCAGCAGTTTGGGGGGTAGCCAAGAGACCCAGTACTTC
cdr3_aa: CASSLGGSQETQYF

j_call: TRBJ1-1
d_call: .
v_call: TRBV28
clone_size: .
cdr3_nt: TGTGCCAGCAGTTTATATAGAGTCACTGAAGCTTTCTTT
cdr3_aa: CASSLYRVTEAFF

j_call: TRBJ2-7
d_call: TRBD2
v_call: TRBV29-1
clone_size: .
cdr3_nt: TGCAGCGTTCTCGGTTCTAGCGGTAGCTCCTACGAGCAGTACTTC
cdr3_aa: CSVLGSSGSSYEQYF

j_call: TRBJ2-7
d_call: .
v_call: TRBV7-6
clone_size: .
cdr3_nt: TGTGCCAGCAGCTTAGCGTCGATTGGAATCGGACGATCCTACGAGCAGTACTTC
cdr3_aa: CASSLASIGIGRSYEQYF

j_call: TRBJ1-2
d_call: .
v_call: TRBV25-1
clone_size: few
cdr3_nt: TGTGCCAGCTGGGGTTATGGCTACACCTTC
cdr3_aa: CASWGYGYTF

j_call: TRBJ2-3
d_call: TRBD2
v_call: TRBV10-2
clone_size: .
cdr3_nt: TGCGCCAGCAGTTTAGCGGGGGTTAGGACAGATACGCAGTATTTT
cdr3_aa: CASSLAGVRTDTQYF

j_call: TRBJ2-5
d_call: TRBD2
v_call: TRBV7-7
clone_size: .
cdr3_nt: TGTGCTAGCAGCGCGAGCGGGGCGGATTCTGGGGAGACCCAGTACTTC
cdr3_aa: CASSASGADSGETQYF

j_call: TRBJ1-1
d_call: TRBD1
v_call: TRBV2
clone_size: .
cdr3_nt: TGTGCCAGCAGGGACAGGGTGGACACTGAAGCTTTCTTT
cdr3_aa: CASRDRVDTEAFF

j_call: TRBJ2-7
d_call: TRBD1
v_call: TRBV19
clone_size: once
cdr3_nt: TGTGCCAGTAGTCTCAGGGACAGGGTTTCCGAGCAGTACTTC
cdr3_aa: CASSLRDRVSEQYF

j_call: TRBJ1-1
d_call: .
v_call: TRBV2
clone_size: .
cdr3_nt: TGTGCCAGCACCTTAAGTGGACTTTTTCTTATGAACACTGAAGCTTTCTTT
cdr3_aa: CASTLSGLFLMNTEAFF

j_call: TRBJ2-5
d_call: TRBD1
v_call: TRBV2
clone_size: .
cdr3_nt: TGTGCCAGCAGCTTCGACAGGGGAAGACAAGAGACCCAGTACTTC
cdr3_aa: CASSFDRGRQETQYF

j_call: TRBJ1-1
d_call: .
v_call: TRBV6-1
clone_size: .
cdr3_nt: TGTGCCAGCAGTGAGGGTGATTGGAACACTGAAGCTTTCTTT
cdr3_aa: CASSEGDWNTEAFF

j_call: TRBJ2-7
d_call: TRBD2
v_call: TRBV10-2
clone_size: .
cdr3_nt: TGCGCCAGCAGCCCGGGACTAGCGGGAGGGGTCTACGAGCAGTACTTC
cdr3_aa: CASSPGLAGGVYEQYF

j_call: TRBJ1-5
d_call: .
v_call: TRBV4-1
clone_size: once
cdr3_nt: TGCGCCAGCAGCTTCAGGGTAAGCGGCAATCAGCCCCAGCATTTT
cdr3_aa: CASSFRVSGNQPQHF

j_call: TRBJ2-5
d_call: TRBD2
v_call: TRBV2
clone_size: .
cdr3_nt: TGTGCCAGCAATGGACTAGTCACTGAGACCCAGTACTTC
cdr3_aa: CASNGLVTETQYF

j_call: TRBJ2-7
d_call: .
v_call: TRBV10-2
clone_size: .
cdr3_nt: TGCGCCAGCAGTCTTGTGGGGGGCTCCTACGAGCAGTACTTC
cdr3_aa: CASSLVGGSYEQYF

j_call: TRBJ2-1
d_call: TRBD2
v_call: TRBV2
clone_size: .
cdr3_nt: TGTGCCAGCAGTGAAATACTAGCGGGAGTTGGTGAGCAGTTCTTC
cdr3_aa: CASSEILAGVGEQFF

j_call: TRBJ1-1
d_call: .
v_call: TRBV11-2
clone_size: .
cdr3_nt: TGTGCCAGCAGCTTACGGCTTGAGGCGGCGAACACTGAAGCTTTCTTT
cdr3_aa: CASSLRLEAANTEAFF

j_call: TRBJ2-7
d_call: .
v_call: TRBV6-5
clone_size: .
cdr3_nt: TGTGCCAGCAGTTACTTCCCTCCGAGCTCCTACGAGCAGTACTTC
cdr3_aa: CASSYFPPSSYEQYF

j_call: TRBJ2-3
d_call: .
v_call: TRBV6-5
clone_size: .
cdr3_nt: TGTGCCAGCAGTTACTCTGGGGCAACAGATACGCAGTATTTT
cdr3_aa: CASSYSGATDTQYF

j_call: TRBJ1-1
d_call: TRBD1
v_call: TRBV7-9
clone_size: .
cdr3_nt: TGTGCCAGCAGCCCGGGACAGGGTAACACTGAAGCTTTCTTT
cdr3_aa: CASSPGQGNTEAFF